This TCR beta chain was observed in a study of T-cell memory formation after mild COVID-19. For the study at large: Clusters of TCRs were largely donor specific.

TCRdb re-analysed the 5' RACE reads in MiXCR, keeping a single row per CDR3 protein. The table records some 200,000 distinct CDR3 sequences, 7.5% to 10% of them present only once. General study findings and limits: Largely, contracting CD4+ clones fell within CM and EM, and contracting CD8+ clones within EMRA. Clones shrinking from day 15 to 85 showed even CD4/CD8 mixes; later expanders tilted CD4+.

This clonotype was seen repeatedly, ten times or more. Its antigen is currently unknown. J lost 9 bases, V lost 5 bases, and 9 bases had no gene match. Per germline, CDR1 SGHTA and CDR2 FQGNSA. This CDR3 contains 14 residues. The sequenced material came from PBMCs or a T cell subset sorted from them (not recorded which). The TCR sequence derives from a man aged 18 to 30 who had mild COVID-19 (a few samples of this study predate the infection). Cell type and time point are not known. The V call is TRBV7-2, the J call TRBJ2-1; TRBD2 matches 8 bases. CDR3 coding DNA: TGTGCCAGCAGCGCCGGGGGGGGGCTGCGTGAGCAGTTCTTC. Encoded protein: CASSAGGGLREQFF.